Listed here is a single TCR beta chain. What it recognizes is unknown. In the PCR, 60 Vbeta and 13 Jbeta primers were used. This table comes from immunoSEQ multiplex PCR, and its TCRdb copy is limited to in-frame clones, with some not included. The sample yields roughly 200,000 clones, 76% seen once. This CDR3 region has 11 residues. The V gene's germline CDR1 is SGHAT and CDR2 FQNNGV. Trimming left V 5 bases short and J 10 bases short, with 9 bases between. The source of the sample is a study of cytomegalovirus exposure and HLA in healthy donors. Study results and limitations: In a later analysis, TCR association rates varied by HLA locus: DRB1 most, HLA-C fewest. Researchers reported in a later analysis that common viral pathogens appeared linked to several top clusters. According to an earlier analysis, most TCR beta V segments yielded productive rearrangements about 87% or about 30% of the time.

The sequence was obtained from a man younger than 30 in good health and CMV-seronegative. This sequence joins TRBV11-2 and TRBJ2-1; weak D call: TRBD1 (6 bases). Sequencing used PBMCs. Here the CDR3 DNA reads TGTGCCAGCAGCCCTGGACAGGAGCAGTTCTTC. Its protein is CASSPGQEQFF.